The present T cell receptor (beta chain) was sequenced within a study of shared clonotypes between healthy human individuals. Generated by immunoSEQ multiplex PCR, the TCRdb table keeps only in-frame clones and is missing some. The table has about 980,000 clones, approximately 76% seen once. The CDR3 is 13 amino acids. Germline values: CDR1 SNHLY, CDR2 FYNNEI. With 7 bases removed from V and 4 bases from J, the gap between germline ends came to 11 bases. Sequences were obtained from memory CD4+ T cells sorted from blood. Subset defined: CD45RA-negative fraction. The genes are TRBV2 and TRBJ1-5; D call uncertain. The source of this sequence is a man aged 18 to 29 in good health. The CDR3: CASTFEGNQPQHF. The CDR3 nucleotides are TGTGCCAGCACCTTCGAGGGAAATCAGCCCCAGCATTTT.